Shown below are 26 T cell receptor beta chains from a single sample sequenced in a study of cytomegalovirus exposure and HLA in healthy donors. The PCR had 60 Vbeta and 13 Jbeta primers. TCRdb's table, derived via immunoSEQ multiplex PCR, lists solely in-frame clones and lacks some. The table shows approximately 140,000 clones, with 81% occurring only once. Source material: PBMCs. These receptor sequences come from a woman in her 40s in good health and CMV-seropositive.

V is TRBV4-1 and J is TRBJ2-7; TRBD1 aligns across 7 bases. Germline values: CDR1 MGHRA, CDR2 YSYEKL. J was trimmed by 3 bases and V by 6 bases; bases with no gene match: 5. The CDR3 loop spans 13 amino acids. CDR3 amino acids: CASRQAGGYEQYF. DNA for the CDR3: TGCGCCAGCAGGCAGGCAGGGGGCTACGAGCAGTACTTC.

V and J are TRBV7-3 and TRBJ2-1, with D hard to call. V was pared by 4 bases and J by 0 bases, with 10 bases between. The CDR3 length is 15 residues. CDR1 is SGHTA, CDR2 FQGTGA, per germline. The CDR3: CASSYGESSYNEQFF. The CDR3 region has the DNA TGTGCCAGCAGCTATGGAGAAAGCTCCTACAATGAGCAGTTCTTC.

This clone was observed a few times. The chain employs TRBV4-2 and TRBJ2-1; the D is unclear. The CDR3 covers 12 residues. The germline gives CDR1 LGHNA, CDR2 YNFKEQ. V was trimmed by 2 bases and J by 7 bases, leaving 6 bases between them. Here the CDR3 reads CASSQSQNEQFF. DNA for the CDR3: TGTGCCAGCAGCCAATCGCAGAATGAGCAGTTCTTC.

This rearrangement joins TRBV5-1 to TRBJ1-2, with D possibly being TRBD1 (6 bases). V lost 2 bases and J lost 8, with 10 bases in between. The CDR3 runs to 12 residues. The germline V gene has CDR1 SGHRS and CDR2 YFSETQ. The CDR3 spells CASSFDRSGYTF. CDR3 bases: TGCGCCAGCAGCTTCGACAGGAGCGGCTACACCTTC.

V gene TRBV7-9 combines with J gene TRBJ2-7; 9 bases fit TRBD1. Trimming removed 4 bases from V and 2 bases from J; junction bases left unmatched: 12. There are 17 residues in the CDR3. The germline V gene has CDR1 SEHNR and CDR2 FQNEAQ (reference sequence). The CDR3 nucleotides read TGTGCCAGCAGCTCTCGGGGCCGGACAGGGGACCCCTACGAGCAGTACTTC. Protein: CASSSRGRTGDPYEQYF.

The chain has TRBV15 and TRBJ2-3, with D hard to call. The V gene's germline CDR1 is LNHNV and CDR2 YYDKDF (reference sequence). The V end was cut by 1 base, the J end by 3 bases, with 2 bases between. This CDR3 region has 12 residues. The CDR3 DNA reads TGTGCCACCAGCAGAGCGACAGATACGCAGTATTTT. The encoded protein is CATSRATDTQYF.

The rearrangement links TRBV11-3 to TRBJ2-3; possible D gene TRBD1, 5 bases. The V gene's germline CDR1 is SGHNT and CDR2 YENEEA. The CDR3 is made up of 16 amino acids. V was cut by 5 bases and J by 2 bases, with 17 bases left in between. CDR3 nucleotides: TGTGCCAGCAGCCCACGTAGGGGATACCCCACAGATACGCAGTATTTT. Protein: CASSPRRGYPTDTQYF. The full variable domain, rest sourced from reference TRBV11-3 and TRBJ2-3, is EAGVVQSPRYKIIEKKQPVAFWCNPISGHNTLYWYLQNLGQGPELLIRYENEEAVDDSQLPKDRFSAERLKGVDSTLKIQPAELGDSAVYLCASSPRRGYPTDTQYFGPGTRLTVL.

This chain uses TRBV28 with TRBJ2-7; TRBD1 matches 8 bases. This CDR3 comprises 15 residues. Germline CDR1 is MDHEN and CDR2 is SYDVKM. V was pared by 5 bases and J by 2 bases, with 8 bases of the junction left unmatched. This CDR3 reads CASSPVDRVTYEQYF. In DNA form, the CDR3 reads TGTGCCAGCAGTCCAGTGGACAGGGTAACCTACGAGCAGTACTTC.

V usage is TRBV9 and J usage is TRBJ2-2, with 9 bases matching TRBD2. CDR3 length equals 16 residues. The germline CDR1 and CDR2 sequences are SGDLS and YYNGEE. Germline trimming cut 4 bases from V and 6 bases from J; bases unmatched to any gene: 10. The CDR3 region has the DNA TGTGCCAGCAGCCTCATAGCGGGAGAGGGGGCCGGGGAGCTGTTTTTT. Translation: CASSLIAGEGAGELFF. The full variable domain, rest sourced from reference TRBV9 and TRBJ2-2, is DSGVTQTPKHLITATGQRVTLRCSPRSGDLSVYWYQQSLDQGLQFLIQYYNGEERAKGNILERFSAQQFPDLHSELNLSSLELGDSALYFCASSLIAGEGAGELFFGEGSRLTVL.

The V and J genes are TRBV6-5 and TRBJ1-2, with TRBD1 identical over 7 bases. Germline CDR1 reads MNHEY; CDR2 reads SVGAGI. V gave up 3 bases and J gave up 12 bases; unmatched junction bases: 16. The CDR3 consists of 15 residues. CDR3 loop: CASSYGGQGGGPHTF. The CDR3 DNA sequence: TGTGCCAGCAGTTATGGGGGCCAAGGGGGCGGCCCTCACACCTTC.

The V gene is TRBV2, the J gene TRBJ1-1, with 7 bases aligning to TRBD1. From germline, CDR1 is SNHLY and CDR2 FYNNEI. CDR3 length equals 14 residues. The V segment lost 4 bases and the J segment 3 bases; nucleotides outside the gene matches: 5. This CDR3 reads CASSGVRGDTEAFF. The CDR3 DNA sequence: TGTGCCAGCAGTGGGGTCAGGGGGGACACTGAAGCTTTCTTT.

In regard to this clone: A read error is likely, as this CDR3 ends without the conserved phenylalanine or tryptophan. The chain links TRBV5-1 to TRBJ2-3; D remains ambiguous. CDR1 SGHRS and CDR2 YFSETQ come from the germline V gene. The CDR3 runs 13 residues. V lost 0 bases to trimming and J lost 0 bases, with 2 bases between them. For the CDR3, the DNA is TGCGCCAGCAGCTTGGGCAGCACAGATACGCAGTATCTT. Translating it yields CASSLGSTDTQYL.

The J gene is TRBJ2-2, the V gene TRBV7-9, with 8 bases lining up with TRBD1. CDR3 length: 14 residues. Germline trimming cut 6 bases from V and 5 bases from J; bases unmatched to any gene: 5. Germline V gene data show CDR1 as SEHNR and CDR2 as FQNEAQ (reference sequence). CDR3: CASSSDRGTGELFF. The CDR3 DNA reads as TGTGCCAGCAGTTCCGACAGGGGTACCGGGGAGCTGTTTTTT.

This clone was seen only once. Other DNA sequences in the same sample also yield this CDR3. The gene calls are TRBV5-1 and TRBJ1-5; D is uncertain. The CDR3 covers 14 residues. Trimming shortened V by 0 bases and J by 2 bases, and 6 bases separated the two germline ends. Germline values: CDR1 SGHRS, CDR2 YFSETQ. The CDR3 nucleotides are TGCGCCAGCAGCTTGGTGGGCGGCAATCAGCCCCAGCATTTT. Encoded protein: CASSLVGGNQPQHF.

Concerning this clone itself: Other DNA sequences from this sample encode an identical CDR3 as well. The gene calls are TRBV10-3 and TRBJ1-1, with D possibly TRBD1 on 5 matching bases. V was trimmed by 3 bases and J by 1 base, leaving 6 bases between them. The CDR3 sequence is 13 residues long. Germline assignment: CDR1 ENHRY and CDR2 SYGVKD. CDR3 nucleotide sequence: TGTGCCATCAGTGAAACAGGGAACACTGAAGCTTTCTTT. This translates into CAISETGNTEAFF.

The V and J genes are TRBV11-2 and TRBJ2-1; 12 nucleotides line up with TRBD2. Germline V gives CDR1 SGHAT, CDR2 FQNNGV. The ends lost 3 bases at V and 7 bases at J; junction bases unmatched: 1. This CDR3 is built from 14 residues. The CDR3 reads CASSFGTSGNEQFF. CDR3 nucleotides: TGTGCCAGCAGCTTTGGGACTAGCGGGAATGAGCAGTTCTTC.

This clone has only one observation. Germline and junction disagree at one end, which may indicate a read error. This chain links TRBV7-6 with TRBJ2-5; D not certain. CDR1 SGHVS and CDR2 FNYEAQ come from the germline V gene. CDR3 length: 15 residues. The CDR3 DNA follows: TGTGCCGGCAGCCCCTTTTCTGCAGATCAAGAGACCCAGTACTTC. Amino acid sequence: CAGSPFSADQETQYF. The complete variable domain, with remaining parts taken from reference TRBV7-6 and TRBJ2-5, reads GAGVSQSPRYKVTKRGQDVALRCDPISGHVSLYWYRQALGQGPEFLTYFNYEAQQDKSGLPNDRFSAERPEGSISTLTIQRTEQRDSAMYRCAGSPFSADQETQYFGPGTRLLVL.

This clone was recorded a few times. V is TRBV6-5 and J is TRBJ2-2, with D tentatively TRBD1 (6 bases). Trimming removed 2 bases at V and 4 bases at J, with 14 bases between. Germline assignment: CDR1 MNHEY and CDR2 SVGAGI. This CDR3 has 16 residues. The CDR3 sequence is CASSYGSGEFTGELFF. The DNA of the CDR3 is TGTGCCAGCAGTTACGGGTCAGGGGAATTCACCGGGGAGCTGTTTTTT.

The CDR3 protein is CASSSPGPDTEAFF. Written as DNA, the CDR3 is TGTGCCAGCAGTAGTCCAGGTCCGGACACTGAAGCTTTCTTT. The gene calls are TRBV2 and TRBJ1-1; D is ambiguous. Deletions cut 5 bases from V and 3 bases from J, with 13 bases between. This CDR3 is 14 amino acids long. CDR1 SNHLY and CDR2 FYNNEI come from the germline V gene.

The chain couples TRBV5-1 to TRBJ1-5, with D possibly being TRBD1 (6 bases). V lost 4 bases and J lost 4, with 12 bases in between. Germline lookup yields CDR1 SGHRS and CDR2 YFSETQ. The CDR3 has 14 amino acids. CDR3 bases: TGCGCCAGCAGCCCTTGGGGGCCAAATCAGCCCCAGCATTTT. It yields the protein CASSPWGPNQPQHF.

V usage is TRBV4-1 and J usage is TRBJ2-3; possibly TRBD2 for D (5 bases). Trimming stripped 0 bases from V and 1 base from J, with 8 bases between. Germline CDR1 reads MGHRA; CDR2 reads YSYEKL. The CDR3 is made up of 15 amino acids. In DNA form, the CDR3 reads TGCGCCAGCAGCCAAGAAACTAGGGGCACAGATACGCAGTATTTT. Translating gives CASSQETRGTDTQYF.

The CDR3 region has the DNA TGTGCCAGTAGTATAGGCAGGGTGGTGAATGAAAAACTGTTTTTT. Protein product: CASSIGRVVNEKLFF. The chain has TRBV19 and TRBJ1-4, with a possible D match to TRBD1 (5 bases). The CDR3 loop spans 15 amino acids. CDR1 and CDR2 (germline): LNHDA, SQIVND (reference sequence). V was clipped by 1 base and J by 5 bases, with 11 bases between them.

This clone has just one count. The rearrangement joins TRBV6-5 to TRBJ2-7; 12 bases are a match to TRBD1. J was trimmed by 6 bases and V by 9 bases; bases with no gene match: 6. This CDR3 spans 13 amino acids. The germline CDR1 and CDR2 sequences are MNHEY and SVGAGI. Here the CDR3 DNA reads TGTGCCAGTACGGGACAGGGGGCGGTCGAGCAGTACTTC. The encoded protein is CASTGQGAVEQYF.

The chain links TRBV21-1 to TRBJ1-2; the D segment call TRBD1 is taken from the table without a DNA check. TRBV21-1 is labeled a pseudogene. The CDR3 is made up of 16 amino acids. CDR3 in amino acids: CASSKKDRGLGYGYTF. CDR3 in DNA: TGTGCCAGCAGCAAAAAAGACAGGGGGCTCGGCTATGGCTACACCTTC.

The chain couples TRBV6-5 to TRBJ2-5; perhaps TRBD1 as D (5 bases). This CDR3 region has 14 residues. V lost 2 bases and J 2 bases, leaving 9 bases between the germline ends. Germline CDR1 MNHEY, CDR2 SVGAGI. This chain's CDR3 is CASSYGAHQETQYF. In DNA form, the CDR3 reads TGTGCCAGCAGTTACGGGGCACATCAAGAGACCCAGTACTTC.

The gene calls are TRBV7-2 and TRBJ1-5; 7 nucleotides agree with TRBD1. The CDR3 extends over 16 amino acids. Trimming cost V 4 bases and J 0 bases; bases outside gene matches: 6. CDR1 SGHTA and CDR2 FQGNSA come from the germline V gene. CDR3 sequence (DNA): TGTGCCAGCAGCTCGACAGGGTTTTATAGCAATCAGCCCCAGCATTTT. This encodes CASSSTGFYSNQPQHF. The full variable domain, in which reference TRBV7-2 and TRBJ1-5 provide the parts outside the CDR3, is GAGVSQSPSNKVTEKGKDVELRCDPISGHTALYWYRQSLGQGLEFLIYFQGNSAPDKSGLPSDRFSAERTGGSVSTLTIQRTQQEDSAVYLCASSSTGFYSNQPQHFGDGTRLSIL.